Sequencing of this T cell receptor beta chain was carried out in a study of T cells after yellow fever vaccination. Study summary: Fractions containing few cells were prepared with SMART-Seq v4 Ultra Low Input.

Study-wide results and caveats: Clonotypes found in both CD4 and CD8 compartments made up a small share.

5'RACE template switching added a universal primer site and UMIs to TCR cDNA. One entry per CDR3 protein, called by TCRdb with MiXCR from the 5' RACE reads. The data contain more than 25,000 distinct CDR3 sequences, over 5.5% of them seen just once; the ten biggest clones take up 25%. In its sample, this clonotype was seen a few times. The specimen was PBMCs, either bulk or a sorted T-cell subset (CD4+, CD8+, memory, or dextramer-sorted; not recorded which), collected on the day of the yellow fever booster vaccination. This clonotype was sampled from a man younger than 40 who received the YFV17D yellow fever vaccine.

This CDR3 reads CASSARGGAGEKLFF. The CDR3 DNA reads as TGTGCCAGCAGTGCGCGGGGGGGGGCAGGAGAAAAACTGTTTTTT. This chain connects TRBV2 to TRBJ1-4; D possibly corresponds to TRBD1 (6 bases). V shed 4 bases and J shed 8 bases, with 17 bases lying between them. The germline gives CDR1 SNHLY, CDR2 FYNNEI. The CDR3 length is 15 residues.